A single sample is the source of the 6 T cell receptor beta chains below, sequenced in a study of blood T cell repertoires in COVID-19. Assay: immunoSEQ multiplex PCR; the TCRdb copy retains only in-frame clones and omits some. Of 220,000 or so clones in the sample, about 80% were seen once. The sample taken for sequencing was peripheral blood. The source of these receptors is a woman aged 80 or over with acute or convalescent COVID-19.

This clone was counted only a few times. V gene TRBV18 combines with J gene TRBJ2-7; D is perhaps TRBD1 (6 bases). This CDR3 is 16 amino acids long. V was shortened by 3 bases and J by 0 bases, with 15 bases between the two germline ends. Germline assignment: CDR1 KGHSH and CDR2 LQKENI. The CDR3 is CASSPRGTQSSYEQYF. The CDR3 DNA is TGTGCCAGCTCACCTAGGGGGACCCAGAGCTCCTACGAGCAGTACTTC.

This clone was seen more than once but under ten times. This chain uses TRBV4-2 with TRBJ1-5; D is possibly TRBD1 (5 bases). This CDR3 is 15 amino acids long. V was pared by 4 bases and J by 5 bases, with 15 bases between. Per the germline V gene, CDR1 is LGHNA and CDR2 is YNFKEQ. CDR3: CASSRAWQGDQPQHF. The CDR3 DNA reads TGTGCCAGCAGCCGCGCGTGGCAGGGTGATCAGCCCCAGCATTTT.

V usage is TRBV28 and J usage is TRBJ1-5; TRBD1 aligns across 7 bases. V shed 5 bases and J 0 bases; nucleotides not matched to a gene: 4. The germline CDR1 and CDR2 sequences are MDHEN and SYDVKM. The CDR3 spans 15 residues. For the CDR3, the DNA is TGTGCCAGCAGTCGGACAGGAAATAGCAATCAGCCCCAGCATTTT. Amino acid sequence: CASSRTGNSNQPQHF.

The J gene is TRBJ2-5, the V gene TRBV7-2; 8 bases match TRBD2. The CDR3 sequence is 15 residues long. The V and J ends lost 5 bases and 5 bases, in that order; junction bases with no gene match: 10. Germline V gene data show CDR1 as SGHTA and CDR2 as FQGNSA. CDR3 sequence: CASSPRGGERETQYF. CDR3 nucleotides: TGTGCCAGCAGCCCCCGGGGGGGCGAGCGGGAGACCCAGTACTTC.

This chain joins TRBV28 and TRBJ1-2; D not certain. This CDR3 is 12 amino acids long. Trimming cost V 5 bases and J 5 bases, with 9 bases left between them. CDR1 is MDHEN and CDR2 is SYDVKM in the germline V gene. In DNA, the CDR3 is TGTGCCAGCAGTGAAGCCTATTATGGCTACACCTTC. It encodes CASSEAYYGYTF.

The chain has TRBV5-1 and TRBJ1-2, with TRBD1 as a possible D gene (5 bases). Trimming shortened V by 0 bases and J by 3 bases, and 6 bases separated the two germline ends. CDR1 and CDR2 (germline): SGHRS, YFSETQ. The CDR3 sequence is 13 residues long. The CDR3 spells CASSLAGDYGYTF. Written as DNA, the CDR3 is TGCGCCAGCAGCTTGGCGGGGGACTATGGCTACACCTTC.